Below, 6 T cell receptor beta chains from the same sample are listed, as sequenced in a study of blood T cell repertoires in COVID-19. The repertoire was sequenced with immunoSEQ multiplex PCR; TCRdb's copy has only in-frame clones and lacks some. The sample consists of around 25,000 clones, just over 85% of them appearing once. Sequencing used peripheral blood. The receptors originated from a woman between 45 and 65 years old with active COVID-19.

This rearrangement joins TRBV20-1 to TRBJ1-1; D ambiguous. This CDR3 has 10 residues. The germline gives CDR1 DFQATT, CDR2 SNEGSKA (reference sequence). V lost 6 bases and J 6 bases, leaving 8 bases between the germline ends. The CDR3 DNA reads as TGCAGTGCCGATGCGGCTGAAGCTTTCTTT. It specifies CSADAAEAFF.

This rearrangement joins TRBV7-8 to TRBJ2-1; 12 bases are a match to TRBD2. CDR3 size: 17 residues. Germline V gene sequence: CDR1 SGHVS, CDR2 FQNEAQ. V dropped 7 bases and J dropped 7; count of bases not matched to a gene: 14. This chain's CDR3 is CASTLLVGTSGPNEQFF. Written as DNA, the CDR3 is TGTGCCAGCACCCTCTTAGTTGGGACTAGCGGGCCAAATGAGCAGTTCTTC.

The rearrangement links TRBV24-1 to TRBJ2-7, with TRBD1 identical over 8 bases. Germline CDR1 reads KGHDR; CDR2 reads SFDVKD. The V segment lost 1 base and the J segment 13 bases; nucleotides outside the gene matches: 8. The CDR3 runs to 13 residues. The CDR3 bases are TGTGCCACCAGTGATTTCAGTAGGACAGGGCAATACTTC. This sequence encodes CATSDFSRTGQYF.

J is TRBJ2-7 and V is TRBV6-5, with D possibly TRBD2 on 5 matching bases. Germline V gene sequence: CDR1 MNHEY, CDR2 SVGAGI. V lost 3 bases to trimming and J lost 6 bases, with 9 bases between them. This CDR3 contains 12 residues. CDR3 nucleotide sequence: TGTGCCAGCAGTTATCGGGGTGGCGAGCAGTACTTC. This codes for CASSYRGGEQYF.

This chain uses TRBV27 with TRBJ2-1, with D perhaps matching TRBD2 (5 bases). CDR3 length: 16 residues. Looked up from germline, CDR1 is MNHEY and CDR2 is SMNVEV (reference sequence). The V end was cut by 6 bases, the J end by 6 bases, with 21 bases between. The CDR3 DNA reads TGTGCCAGCAGCAAGCCACTAGGAATGGGCACCAATGAGCAGTTCTTC. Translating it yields CASSKPLGMGTNEQFF.

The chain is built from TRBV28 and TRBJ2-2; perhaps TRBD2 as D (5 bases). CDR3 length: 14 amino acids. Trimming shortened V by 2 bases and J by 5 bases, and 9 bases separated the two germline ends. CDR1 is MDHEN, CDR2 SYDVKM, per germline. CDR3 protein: CASSLGLATGELFF. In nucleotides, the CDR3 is TGTGCCAGCAGTTTAGGTCTAGCTACCGGGGAGCTGTTTTTT.